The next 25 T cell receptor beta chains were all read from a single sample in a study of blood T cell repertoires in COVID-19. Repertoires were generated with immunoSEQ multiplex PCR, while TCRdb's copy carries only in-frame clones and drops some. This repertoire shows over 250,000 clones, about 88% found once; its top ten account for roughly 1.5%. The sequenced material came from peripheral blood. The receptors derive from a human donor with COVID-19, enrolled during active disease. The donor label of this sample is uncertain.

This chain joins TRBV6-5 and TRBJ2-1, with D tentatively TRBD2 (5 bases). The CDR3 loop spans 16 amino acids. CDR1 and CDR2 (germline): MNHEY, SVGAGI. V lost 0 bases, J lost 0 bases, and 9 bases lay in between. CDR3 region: CASSYSLARSYNEQFF. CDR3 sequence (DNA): TGTGCCAGCAGTTACTCCCTAGCCCGCTCCTACAATGAGCAGTTCTTC.

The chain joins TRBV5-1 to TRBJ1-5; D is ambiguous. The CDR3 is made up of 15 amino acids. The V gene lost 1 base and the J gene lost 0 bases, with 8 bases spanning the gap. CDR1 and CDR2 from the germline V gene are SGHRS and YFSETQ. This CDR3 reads CASSLTADSNQPQHF. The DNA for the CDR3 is TGCGCCAGCAGCTTGACAGCAGATAGCAATCAGCCCCAGCATTTT.

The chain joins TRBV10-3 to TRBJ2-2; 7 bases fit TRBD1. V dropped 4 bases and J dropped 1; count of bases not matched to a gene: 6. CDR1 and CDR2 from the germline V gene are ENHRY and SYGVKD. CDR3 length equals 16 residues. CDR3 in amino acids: CAISVDRDQNTGELFF. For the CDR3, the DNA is TGTGCCATCAGTGTAGACAGGGACCAGAACACCGGGGAGCTGTTTTTT.

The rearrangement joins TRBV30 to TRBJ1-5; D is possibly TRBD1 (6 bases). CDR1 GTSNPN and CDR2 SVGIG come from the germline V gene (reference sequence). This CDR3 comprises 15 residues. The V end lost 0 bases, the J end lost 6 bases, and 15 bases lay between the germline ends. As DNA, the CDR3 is TGTGCCTGGAGTGTACTTAGGGGGGGACCTCAGCCCCAGCATTTT. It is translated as CAWSVLRGGPQPQHF. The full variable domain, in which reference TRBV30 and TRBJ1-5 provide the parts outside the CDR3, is SQTIHQWPATLVQPVGSPLSLECTVEGTSNPNLYWYRQAAGRGLQLLFYSVGIGQISSEVPQNLSASRPQDRQFILSSKKLLLSDSGFYLCAWSVLRGGPQPQHFGDGTRLSIL.

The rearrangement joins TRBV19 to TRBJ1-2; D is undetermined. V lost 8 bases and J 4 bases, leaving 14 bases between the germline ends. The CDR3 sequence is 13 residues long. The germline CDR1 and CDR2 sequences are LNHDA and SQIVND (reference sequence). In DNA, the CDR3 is TGTGCCAGTCTTGACCAGGTCGGCTATGGCTACACCTTC. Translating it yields CASLDQVGYGYTF.

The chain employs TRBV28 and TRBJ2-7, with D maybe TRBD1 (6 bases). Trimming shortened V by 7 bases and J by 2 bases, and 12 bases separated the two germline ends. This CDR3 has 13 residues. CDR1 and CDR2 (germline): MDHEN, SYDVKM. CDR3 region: CASTDRDTYEQYF. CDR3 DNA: TGTGCCAGCACGGACAGAGACACCTACGAGCAGTACTTC. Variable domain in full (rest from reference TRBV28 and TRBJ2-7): DVKVTQSSRYLVKRTGEKVFLECVQDMDHENMFWYRQDPGLGLRLIYFSYDVKMKEKGDIPEGYSVSREKKERFSLILESASTNQTSMYLCASTDRDTYEQYFGPGTRLTVT.

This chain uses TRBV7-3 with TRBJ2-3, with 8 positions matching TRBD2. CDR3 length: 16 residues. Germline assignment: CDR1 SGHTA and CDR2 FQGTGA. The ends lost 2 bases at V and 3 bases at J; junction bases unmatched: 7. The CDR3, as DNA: TGTGCCAGCAGCTTAGGAGCGGGAGCGGAAACAGATACGCAGTATTTT. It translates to CASSLGAGAETDTQYF.

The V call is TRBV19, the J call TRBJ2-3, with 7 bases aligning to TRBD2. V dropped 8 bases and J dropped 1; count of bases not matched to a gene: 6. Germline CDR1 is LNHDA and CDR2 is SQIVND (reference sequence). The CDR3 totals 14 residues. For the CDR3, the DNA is TGTGCCAGTGGAGAGCGGGACCGCACAGATACGCAGTATTTT. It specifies CASGERDRTDTQYF.

CDR3 protein: CASSLGSGNQPQHF. The CDR3 nucleotides are TGCGCCAGCAGCTTGGGGTCGGGCAATCAGCCCCAGCATTTT. This chain connects TRBV5-1 to TRBJ1-5; the D is unclear. Germline assignment: CDR1 SGHRS and CDR2 YFSETQ. The V and J ends lost 0 bases and 2 bases respectively, with 6 bases between them. CDR3 length: 14 amino acids. Together with reference TRBV5-1 and TRBJ1-5, the CDR3 gives the full variable domain: KAGVTQTPRYLIKTRGQQVTLSCSPISGHRSVSWYQQTPGQGLQFLFEYFSETQRNKGNFPGRFSGRQFSNSRSEMNVSTLELGDSALYLCASSLGSGNQPQHFGDGTRLSIL.

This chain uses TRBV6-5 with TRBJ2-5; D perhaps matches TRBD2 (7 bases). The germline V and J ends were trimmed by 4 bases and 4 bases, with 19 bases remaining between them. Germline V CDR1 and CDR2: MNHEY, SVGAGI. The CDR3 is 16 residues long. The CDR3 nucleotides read TGTGCCAGCAGTTCCTATGGGGGGGCGCAGGCAGAGACCCAGTACTTC. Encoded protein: CASSSYGGAQAETQYF.

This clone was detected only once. The CDR3 DNA sequence: TGTGCCAGCATCCCAACTGCCAGCGGCTATGGCTACACCTTC. Its translation: CASIPTASGYGYTF. The V call is TRBV6-6, the J call TRBJ1-2; D is unresolved. V was trimmed by 7 bases and J by 4 bases, leaving 16 bases between them. The CDR3 covers 14 residues. CDR1 is MNHNY and CDR2 is SVGAGI in the germline V gene (reference sequence).

The CDR3 bases are TGTGCCAGCAGTATCCTGTCGGGACTACCCACCGGGGAGCTGTTTTTT. This translates into CASSILSGLPTGELFF. J is TRBJ2-2 and V is TRBV28; the match to TRBD2 covers 7 bases. Unmatched junction bases numbered 10, after V lost 5 bases and J lost 4 bases. CDR1 is MDHEN and CDR2 is SYDVKM in the germline V gene. The CDR3 sequence is 16 residues long.

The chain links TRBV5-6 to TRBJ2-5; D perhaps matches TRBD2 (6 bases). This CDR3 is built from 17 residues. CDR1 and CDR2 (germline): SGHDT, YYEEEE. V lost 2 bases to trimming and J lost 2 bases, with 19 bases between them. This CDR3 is CASSFPRGGIGQETQYF. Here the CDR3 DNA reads TGTGCCAGCAGCTTCCCAAGAGGCGGGATTGGGCAAGAGACCCAGTACTTC.

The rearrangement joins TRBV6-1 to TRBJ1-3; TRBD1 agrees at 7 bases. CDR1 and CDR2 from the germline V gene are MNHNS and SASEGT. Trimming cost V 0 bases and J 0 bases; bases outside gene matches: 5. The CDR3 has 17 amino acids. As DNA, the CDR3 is TGTGCCAGCAGTGAAGCTCCTTGGGACAGCTCTGGAAACACCATATATTTT. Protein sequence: CASSEAPWDSSGNTIYF.

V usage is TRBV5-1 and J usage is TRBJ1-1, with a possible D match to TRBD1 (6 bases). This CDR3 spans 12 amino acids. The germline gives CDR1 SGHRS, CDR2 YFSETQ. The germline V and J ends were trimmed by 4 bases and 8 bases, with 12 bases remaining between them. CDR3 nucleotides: TGCGCCAGCAGCGCAACAGGGAGAGAAGCTTTCTTT. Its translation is CASSATGREAFF.

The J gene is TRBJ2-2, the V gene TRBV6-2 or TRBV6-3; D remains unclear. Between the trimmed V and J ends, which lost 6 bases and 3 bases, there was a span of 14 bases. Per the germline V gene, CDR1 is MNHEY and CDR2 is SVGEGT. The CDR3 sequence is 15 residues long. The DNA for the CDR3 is TGTGCCAGCAGCCCGCCCCGGAGAGACACCGGGGAGCTGTTTTTT. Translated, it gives CASSPPRRDTGELFF.

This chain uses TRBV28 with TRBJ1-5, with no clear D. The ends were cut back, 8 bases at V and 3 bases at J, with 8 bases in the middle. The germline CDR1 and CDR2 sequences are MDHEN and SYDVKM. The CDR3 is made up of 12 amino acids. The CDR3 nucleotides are TGTGCCAGCCGTGGGCCCAATCAGCCCCAGCATTTT. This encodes CASRGPNQPQHF. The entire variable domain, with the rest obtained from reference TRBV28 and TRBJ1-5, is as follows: DVKVTQSSRYLVKRTGEKVFLECVQDMDHENMFWYRQDPGLGLRLIYFSYDVKMKEKGDIPEGYSVSREKKERFSLILESASTNQTSMYLCASRGPNQPQHFGDGTRLSIL.

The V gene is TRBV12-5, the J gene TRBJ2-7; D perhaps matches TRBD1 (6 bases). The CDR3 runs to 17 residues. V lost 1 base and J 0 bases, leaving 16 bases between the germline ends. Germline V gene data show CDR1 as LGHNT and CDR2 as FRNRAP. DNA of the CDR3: TGTGCTAGTGGTTTGGGGCGGACAGCGCTTTACTCCTACGAGCAGTACTTC. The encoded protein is CASGLGRTALYSYEQYF.

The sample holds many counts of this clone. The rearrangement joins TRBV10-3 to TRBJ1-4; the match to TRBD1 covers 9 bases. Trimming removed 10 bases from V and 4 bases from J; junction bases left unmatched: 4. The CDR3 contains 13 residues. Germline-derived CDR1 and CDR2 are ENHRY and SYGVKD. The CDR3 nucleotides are TGTGCCACCGGACAGGGGAGTAATGAAAAACTGTTTTTT. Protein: CATGQGSNEKLFF.

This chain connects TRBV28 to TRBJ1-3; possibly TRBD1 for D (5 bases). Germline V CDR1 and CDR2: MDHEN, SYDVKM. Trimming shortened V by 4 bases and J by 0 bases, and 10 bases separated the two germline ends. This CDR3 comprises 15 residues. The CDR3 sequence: CASSSYRSSGNTIYF. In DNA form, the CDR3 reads TGTGCCAGCAGTTCATACAGGAGCTCTGGAAACACCATATATTTT.

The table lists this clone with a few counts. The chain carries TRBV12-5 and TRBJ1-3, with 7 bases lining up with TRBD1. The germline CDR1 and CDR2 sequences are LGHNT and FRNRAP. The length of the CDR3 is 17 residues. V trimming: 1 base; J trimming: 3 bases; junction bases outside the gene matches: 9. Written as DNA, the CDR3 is TGTGCTAGTGGTTTGGGAGACCAGGGGGGTTATGGAAACACCATATATTTT. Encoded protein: CASGLGDQGGYGNTIYF.

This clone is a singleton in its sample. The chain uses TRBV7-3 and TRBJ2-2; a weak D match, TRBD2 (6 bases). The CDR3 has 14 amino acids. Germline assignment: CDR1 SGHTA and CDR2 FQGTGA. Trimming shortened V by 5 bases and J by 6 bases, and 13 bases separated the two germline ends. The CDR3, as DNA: TGTGCCAGCAGCGAGGGACTGGCCCCCGGGGAGCTGTTTTTT. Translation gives CASSEGLAPGELFF.

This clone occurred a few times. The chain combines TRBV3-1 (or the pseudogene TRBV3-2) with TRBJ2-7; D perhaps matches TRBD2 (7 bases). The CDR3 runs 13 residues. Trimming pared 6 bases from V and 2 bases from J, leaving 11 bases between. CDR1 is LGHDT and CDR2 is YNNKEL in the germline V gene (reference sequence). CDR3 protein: CASRREGAYEQYF. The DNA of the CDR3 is TGTGCCAGCAGGAGGGAGGGGGCCTACGAGCAGTACTTC.

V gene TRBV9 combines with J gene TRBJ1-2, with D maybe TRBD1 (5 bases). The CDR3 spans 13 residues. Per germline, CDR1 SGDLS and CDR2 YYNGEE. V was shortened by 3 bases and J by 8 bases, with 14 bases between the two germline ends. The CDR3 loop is CASSAGRGLGYTF. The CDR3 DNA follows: TGTGCCAGCAGCGCCGGGAGGGGCTTAGGCTACACCTTC.

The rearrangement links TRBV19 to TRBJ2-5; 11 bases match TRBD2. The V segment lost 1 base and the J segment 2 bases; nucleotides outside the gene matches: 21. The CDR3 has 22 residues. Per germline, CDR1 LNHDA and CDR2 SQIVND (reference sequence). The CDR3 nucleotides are TGTGCCAGTAGTATAGGGGGAGGGGCGAATAGCGGGAGGGCAAATCCGCAAGAGACCCAGTACTTC. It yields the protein CASSIGGGANSGRANPQETQYF.